This TCR beta chain was obtained from a study of T-cell memory formation after mild COVID-19. Turning to this clonotype: Its antigen is currently unknown.

Study-level findings and limits: Clones which contracted sat mainly in CM and EM if CD4+, and in EMRA if CD8+.

This CDR3 contains 14 residues. Trimming pared 1 base from V and 5 bases from J, leaving 12 bases between. The germline CDR1 and CDR2 sequences are MNHEY and SMNVEV (reference sequence). Constant-segment primers and 5'RACE yielded cDNA libraries for TCR alpha and TCR beta, each carrying sample barcodes and UMIs. Via MiXCR, TCRdb re-called the 5' RACE reads, giving one row per CDR3 protein. Of about 350,000 distinct CDR3 sequences listed, around 13% are singletons. This receptor was obtained from a man aged 18-30 years who had mild COVID-19 (a few samples of this study predate the infection). Cell type and time point are not known. The chain has TRBV27 and TRBJ2-7; D remains unclear. What was sequenced was PBMCs or a T cell subset sorted from them (not recorded which). The CDR3 region has the DNA TGTGCCAGCAGTTTATGGCCAGGTCCCAACGAGCAGTACTTC. Amino acid sequence: CASSLWPGPNEQYF.